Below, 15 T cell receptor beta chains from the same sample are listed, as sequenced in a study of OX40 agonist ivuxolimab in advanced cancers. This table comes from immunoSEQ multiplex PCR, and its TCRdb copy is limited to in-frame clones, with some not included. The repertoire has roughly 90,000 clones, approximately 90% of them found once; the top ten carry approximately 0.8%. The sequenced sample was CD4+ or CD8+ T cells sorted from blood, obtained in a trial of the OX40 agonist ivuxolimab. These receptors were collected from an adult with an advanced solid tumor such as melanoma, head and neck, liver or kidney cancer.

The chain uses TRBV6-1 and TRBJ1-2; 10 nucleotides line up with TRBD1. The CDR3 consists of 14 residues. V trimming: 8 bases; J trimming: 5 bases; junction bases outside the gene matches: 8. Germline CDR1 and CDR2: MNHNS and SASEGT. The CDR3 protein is CASCRDRGIYGYTF. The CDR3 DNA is TGTGCCAGCTGCCGGGACAGGGGAATATATGGCTACACCTTC.

As DNA, the CDR3 is TGTGCTAGTGGTTTGCCTCGACAGGGCCCAACCTACGAGCAGTACTTC. Translation: CASGLPRQGPTYEQYF. The gene calls are TRBV12-5 and TRBJ2-7; 7 bases are a match to TRBD1. The J segment lost 2 bases and the V segment lost 2 bases, leaving 9 bases of the junction unmatched. The CDR3 runs to 16 residues. Germline values: CDR1 LGHNT, CDR2 FRNRAP.

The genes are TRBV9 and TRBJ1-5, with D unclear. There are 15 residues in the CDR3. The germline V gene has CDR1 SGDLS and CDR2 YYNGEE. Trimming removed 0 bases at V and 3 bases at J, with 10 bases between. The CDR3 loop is CASSVEDLPNQPQHF. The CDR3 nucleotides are TGTGCCAGCAGCGTAGAGGATCTACCCAATCAGCCCCAGCATTTT.

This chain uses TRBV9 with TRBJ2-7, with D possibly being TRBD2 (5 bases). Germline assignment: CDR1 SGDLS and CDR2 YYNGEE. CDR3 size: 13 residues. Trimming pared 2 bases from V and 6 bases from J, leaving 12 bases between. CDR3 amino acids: CASSVASSGEQYF. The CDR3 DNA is TGTGCCAGCAGCGTGGCTAGCTCGGGCGAGCAGTACTTC.

In nucleotides, the CDR3 is TGTGCCTGGAGTGTCGGACGGTACGGCTACACCTTC. It specifies CAWSVGRYGYTF. The gene calls are TRBV30 and TRBJ1-2; unclear D gene. CDR1 is GTSNPN and CDR2 is SVGIG in the germline V gene (reference sequence). Deletions cut 0 bases from V and 8 bases from J, with 10 bases between. The CDR3 runs 12 residues.

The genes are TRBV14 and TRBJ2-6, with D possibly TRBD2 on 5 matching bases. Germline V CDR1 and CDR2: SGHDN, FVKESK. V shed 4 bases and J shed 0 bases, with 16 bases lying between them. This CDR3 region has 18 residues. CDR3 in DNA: TGTGCCAGCAGCCTAACTTATGGACTGAGCTCTGGGGCCAACGTCCTGACTTTC. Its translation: CASSLTYGLSSGANVLTF.

CDR3: CASSSPQGGTDTQYF. The CDR3 DNA reads TGTGCCAGCAGTTCCCCGCAGGGGGGCACAGATACGCAGTATTTT. J is TRBJ2-3 and V is TRBV6-6, with TRBD1 matching over 7 bases. The junction had 5 bases not matched to a gene; V was cut back by 4 bases and J by 1 base. Germline V lookup: CDR1 MNHNY, CDR2 SVGAGI (reference sequence). This CDR3 has 15 amino acids.

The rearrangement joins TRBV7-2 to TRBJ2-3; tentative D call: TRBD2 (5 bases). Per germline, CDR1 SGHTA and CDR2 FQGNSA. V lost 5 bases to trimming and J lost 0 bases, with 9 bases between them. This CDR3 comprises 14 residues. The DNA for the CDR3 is TGTGCCAGCAGCACTAGGACTAGCACAGATACGCAGTATTTT. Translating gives CASSTRTSTDTQYF.

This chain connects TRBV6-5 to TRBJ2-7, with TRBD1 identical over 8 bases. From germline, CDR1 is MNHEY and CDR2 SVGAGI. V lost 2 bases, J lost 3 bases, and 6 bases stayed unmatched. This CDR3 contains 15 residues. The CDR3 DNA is TGTGCCAGCAGTTACGACAGGGGCCGTGGCTACGAGCAGTACTTC. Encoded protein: CASSYDRGRGYEQYF.

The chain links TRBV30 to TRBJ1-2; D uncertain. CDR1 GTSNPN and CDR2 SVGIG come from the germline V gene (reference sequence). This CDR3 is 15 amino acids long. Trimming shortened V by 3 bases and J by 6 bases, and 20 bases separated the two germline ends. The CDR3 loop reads CAWSVFGTVGNGYTF. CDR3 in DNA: TGTGCCTGGAGCGTCTTCGGCACGGTAGGGAATGGCTACACCTTC.

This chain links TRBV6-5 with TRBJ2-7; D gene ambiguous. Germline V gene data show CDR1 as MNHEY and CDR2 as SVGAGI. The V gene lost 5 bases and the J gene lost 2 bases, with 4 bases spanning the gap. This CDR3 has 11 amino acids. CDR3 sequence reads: CASSETYEQYF. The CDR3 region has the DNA TGTGCCAGCAGTGAAACCTACGAGCAGTACTTC.

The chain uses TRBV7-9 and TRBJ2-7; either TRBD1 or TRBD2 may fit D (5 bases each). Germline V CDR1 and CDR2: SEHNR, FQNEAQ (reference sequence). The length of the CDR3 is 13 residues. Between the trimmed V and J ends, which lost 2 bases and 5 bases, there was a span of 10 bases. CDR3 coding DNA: TGTGCCAGCAGCTTATTCGAGGGGAACGAGCAGTACTTC. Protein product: CASSLFEGNEQYF.

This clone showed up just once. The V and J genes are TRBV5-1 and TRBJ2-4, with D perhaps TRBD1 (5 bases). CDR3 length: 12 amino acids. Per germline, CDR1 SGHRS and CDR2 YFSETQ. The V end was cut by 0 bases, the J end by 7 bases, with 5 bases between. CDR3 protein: CASSLAGNIQYF. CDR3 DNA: TGCGCCAGCAGCTTGGCAGGGAACATTCAGTACTTC.

CDR3 DNA: TGTGCCAGCAGCTTGGCCGGGGCCGGGGAGCTGTTTTTT. Amino acid sequence: CASSLAGAGELFF. This chain connects TRBV7-6 to TRBJ2-2; a possible D gene is TRBD2 (5 bases). Germline V gene data show CDR1 as SGHVS and CDR2 as FNYEAQ. The CDR3 runs to 13 residues. The V gene lost 3 bases and the J gene lost 6 bases, with 8 bases spanning the gap.

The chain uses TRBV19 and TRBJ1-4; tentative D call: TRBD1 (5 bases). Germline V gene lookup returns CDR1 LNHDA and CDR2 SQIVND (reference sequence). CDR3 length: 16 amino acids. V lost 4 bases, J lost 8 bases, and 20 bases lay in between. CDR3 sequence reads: CASSKITGVLGEKLFF. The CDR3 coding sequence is TGTGCCAGTAGTAAGATTACAGGAGTCTTAGGGGAAAAACTGTTTTTT.